The source of this T cell receptor beta chain is a study of response to subunit inactivated influenza vaccine. Study-wide results and limits: Few additional T cells are recruited per seasonal influenza vaccination, authors suggested.

Deletions cut 5 bases from V and 14 bases from J, with 18 bases between. This CDR3 spans 13 amino acids. Each CDR3 protein gets one entry after TCRdb re-called the RT-PCR reads with MiXCR. The sample shows some 300,000 distinct CDR3 sequences, 20% to 25% of them seen only once. A word on this clonotype: Its antigen remains unidentified.

This chain uses TRBV12-3 or TRBV12-4 with TRBJ1-4, with D maybe TRBD1 (6 bases). The specimen was PBMCs from blood, collected 21 months after vaccination. The clonotype originates from a man between 50 and 69 years old who received an inactivated influenza vaccine. CDR3 region: CASSLKQGSRLFF. DNA for the CDR3: TGTGCCAGCAGTCTAAAACAGGGCAGTAGGCTGTTTTTT.